This TCR beta chain appears in the sequencing data of a study of identical twins. Findings and limits, study-wide: It was possible that invariant MAIT and iNKT cells partly confounded the zero-insertion analyses.

Note on this clonotype: The antigen is unknown. Just one base apart from a much larger clone, this may be a read error.

Each donor (without exception) was a healthy Caucasian. MiXCR, applied by TCRdb to the 5' RACE reads, yields one record per CDR3 protein. The data hold under 350,000 distinct CDR3 sequences, with less than 9.5% observed a single time. This CDR3 contains 18 residues. Germline-derived CDR1 and CDR2 are SGHVS and FQNEAQ. The data also belong to a second study, concerning yellow fever vaccine responses in identical twins.

This chain joins TRBV7-8 and TRBJ2-2, with TRBD2 matching over 14 bases. The sequence was obtained from a woman between 18 and 29 years old in good health. The source material was CD8+ T cells sorted from blood. The CDR3 loop is CASSFPGTSGSNTWELFF. CDR3 sequence (DNA): TGTGCCAGCAGCTTCCCCGGGACTAGCGGGAGCAACACCTGGGAGCTGTTTTTT.